A single sample is the source of the 24 T cell receptor beta chains below, sequenced in a study of T cell changes during pregnancy in multiple sclerosis. Method: immunoSEQ multiplex PCR; TCRdb's copy keeps in-frame clones and lacks some. The sample has about 74,000 clones, approximately 90% seen once; the top ten hold 1.4%. This material consisted of peripheral blood, taken in the third trimester of pregnancy. The origin of the receptors is a female donor with multiple sclerosis, enrolled in a pregnancy study.

The chain couples TRBV28 to TRBJ1-5, with TRBD1 matching 9 bases. V lost 7 bases, J lost 5 bases, and 12 bases stayed unmatched. The CDR3 contains 16 residues. Germline V lookup: CDR1 MDHEN, CDR2 SYDVKM. CDR3 DNA sequence: TGTGCCAGCATTCCTCAGGGACAGGGCTTATATCAGCCCCAGCATTTT. This encodes CASIPQGQGLYQPQHF.

This rearrangement joins TRBV7-3 to TRBJ2-5; D perhaps matches TRBD1 (5 bases). Germline values: CDR1 SGHTA, CDR2 FQGTGA. The V end was cut by 1 base, the J end by 2 bases, with 11 bases between. This CDR3 is built from 15 residues. CDR3 residues: CASSLMGTGQETQYF. The CDR3 bases are TGTGCCAGCAGCTTAATGGGAACAGGTCAAGAGACCCAGTACTTC.

The chain employs TRBV28 and TRBJ1-5; 9 bases align to TRBD1. Per the germline V gene, CDR1 is MDHEN and CDR2 is SYDVKM. Trimming took 10 bases from V and 5 from J; bases not matched to a gene: 12. The CDR3 has 15 amino acids. This CDR3 is CAIQGGGQGHQPQHF. The CDR3 DNA sequence: TGTGCCATCCAGGGGGGGGGACAGGGACATCAGCCCCAGCATTTT.

This chain joins TRBV6-6 and TRBJ1-2; 8 nucleotides line up with TRBD1. The J segment lost 8 bases and the V segment lost 6 bases, leaving 8 bases of the junction unmatched. The CDR3 is made up of 13 amino acids. Germline V gene data show CDR1 as MNHNY and CDR2 as SVGAGI (reference sequence). CDR3 DNA: TGTGCCAGCAGCCCCGGAGACAGGGGAGGCTACACCTTC. This translates into CASSPGDRGGYTF.

This clone has only a few counts. The V gene is TRBV9, the J gene TRBJ2-5, with 9 bases that match TRBD1. V lost 4 bases and J lost 4; bases outside the gene matches: 8. The CDR3 runs 15 residues. The germline V gene has CDR1 SGDLS and CDR2 YYNGEE. In nucleotides, the CDR3 is TGTGCCAGCAGCTCGGGACAGGGCCAGGGAGAGACCCAGTACTTC. Amino acid sequence: CASSSGQGQGETQYF.

The chain employs TRBV4-1 and TRBJ2-5; possibly TRBD2 for D (7 bases). V lost 1 base and J lost 5, with 14 bases in between. The germline CDR1 and CDR2 sequences are MGHRA and YSYEKL. This CDR3 spans 15 amino acids. The CDR3 bases are TGCGCCAGCAGCCAAGTAGGGGGGGGTACGGAGACCCAGTACTTC. This encodes CASSQVGGGTETQYF.

The genes are TRBV28 and TRBJ1-1; D not resolved. V was clipped by 6 bases and J by 3 bases, with 11 bases between them. CDR3 length: 13 amino acids. From germline, CDR1 is MDHEN and CDR2 SYDVKM. Here the CDR3 DNA reads TGTGCCAGCAGCCTTAGCGCCGACACTGAAGCTTTCTTT. This codes for CASSLSADTEAFF.

This rearrangement joins TRBV19 to TRBJ1-2; D is perhaps TRBD1 (5 bases). The length of the CDR3 is 15 residues. Deletions cut 3 bases from V and 4 bases from J, with 15 bases between. From germline, CDR1 is LNHDA and CDR2 SQIVND (reference sequence). Written as DNA, the CDR3 is TGTGCCAGTAGTATCAGAGCAGGCCAGGGCTATGGCTACACCTTC. It yields the protein CASSIRAGQGYGYTF. Drawing the rest from reference TRBV19 and TRBJ1-2, the complete variable domain is DGGITQSPKYLFRKEGQNVTLSCEQNLNHDAMYWYRQDPGQGLRLIYYSQIVNDFQKGDIAEGYSVSREKKESFPLTVTSAQKNPTAFYLCASSIRAGQGYGYTFGSGTRLTVV.

This CDR3 is CASSFEGGVGYTF. DNA of the CDR3: TGCGCCAGCAGCTTTGAAGGGGGCGTTGGCTACACCTTC. The V call is TRBV5-1, the J call TRBJ1-2, with 7 nucleotides matching TRBD1. This CDR3 contains 13 residues. The germline CDR1 and CDR2 sequences are SGHRS and YFSETQ. The J segment lost 7 bases and the V segment lost 2 bases, leaving 5 bases of the junction unmatched.

This clone was seen more than once but under ten times. The rearrangement uses TRBV5-1 and TRBJ2-5; 7 nucleotides align to TRBD1. Germline V gives CDR1 SGHRS, CDR2 YFSETQ. Unmatched junction bases numbered 13, after V lost 4 bases and J lost 1 base. The CDR3 is 17 amino acids. CDR3 sequence: CASSETQGRDGQETQYF. DNA of the CDR3: TGCGCCAGCAGCGAGACACAGGGGCGAGACGGCCAAGAGACCCAGTACTTC. The entire variable domain, with the rest obtained from reference TRBV5-1 and TRBJ2-5, is as follows: KAGVTQTPRYLIKTRGQQVTLSCSPISGHRSVSWYQQTPGQGLQFLFEYFSETQRNKGNFPGRFSGRQFSNSRSEMNVSTLELGDSALYLCASSETQGRDGQETQYFGPGTRLLVL.

This clone was recorded once. The chain is built from TRBV2 and TRBJ2-4, with 8 bases identical to TRBD1. The CDR3 contains 13 residues. J was trimmed by 8 bases and V by 6 bases; bases with no gene match: 6. CDR1 is SNHLY and CDR2 is FYNNEI in the germline V gene. The CDR3 spells CASRGTGGDIQYF. The DNA of the CDR3 is TGTGCCAGCAGGGGGACAGGAGGAGACATTCAGTACTTC.

As concerns this clone: Other DNA sequences in this sample translate to the same CDR3. The chain carries TRBV6-4 and TRBJ2-3; 7 positions match TRBD2. The junction had 1 base not matched to a gene; V was cut back by 0 bases and J by 1 base. This CDR3 region has 15 residues. Germline-derived CDR1 and CDR2 are MRHNA and SNTAGT. CDR3 in amino acids: CASSDSSGGTDTQYF. In nucleotides, the CDR3 is TGTGCCAGCAGTGACTCAAGCGGGGGCACAGATACGCAGTATTTT.

The chain recombines TRBV6-5 with TRBJ1-2; D gene ambiguous. V shed 4 bases and J shed 9 bases, with 15 bases lying between them. The CDR3 is 13 amino acids. The germline V gene encodes CDR1 MNHEY and CDR2 SVGAGI. In DNA form, the CDR3 reads TGTGCCAGCAGTTGGGCTCGGGGAGGTAGCTACACCTTC. Translating gives CASSWARGGSYTF.

This clone was observed a handful of times. V usage is TRBV2 and J usage is TRBJ2-7; 12 bases match TRBD1. V gave up 10 bases and J gave up 0 bases; unmatched junction bases: 7. CDR3 size: 15 residues. Germline CDR1 SNHLY, CDR2 FYNNEI. The CDR3 DNA is TGTGCCACGGGACAGGGGGCCAAACCCTCCTACGAGCAGTACTTC. Translated: CATGQGAKPSYEQYF.

The V and J genes are TRBV9 and TRBJ2-2, with 8 bases identical to TRBD2. Germline V gene sequence: CDR1 SGDLS, CDR2 YYNGEE. After removal of 0 bases from V and 0 bases from J, the junction contained 4 bases not matched to a gene. The CDR3 runs to 17 residues. CDR3 region: CASSVVAGRSNTGELFF. The DNA of the CDR3 is TGTGCCAGCAGCGTAGTAGCGGGGAGGTCGAACACCGGGGAGCTGTTTTTT.

This clone was recorded a few times. The chain has TRBV5-5 and TRBJ1-2, with D possibly being TRBD1 (5 bases). CDR1 SGHKS and CDR2 YYEKEE come from the germline V gene (reference sequence). The germline V and J ends were trimmed by 2 bases and 4 bases, with 18 bases remaining between them. The CDR3 has 16 residues. The DNA of the CDR3 is TGTGCCAGCAGCTTCGGGGGGGTTAGGTCGAGCTATGGCTACACCTTC. Amino acids: CASSFGGVRSSYGYTF.

The chain uses TRBV10-3 and TRBJ1-3; TRBD1 matches at 8 bases. The CDR3 length is 15 residues. Germline values: CDR1 ENHRY, CDR2 SYGVKD. With V trimmed by 2 bases and J by 4 bases, 4 bases remained unmatched. The CDR3: CAISEIRDRGNTIYF. The CDR3 DNA reads TGTGCCATCAGTGAGATACGGGACAGGGGAAACACCATATATTTT.

Points on this clone: The sample carries other DNA sequences with the same CDR3. The rearrangement links TRBV5-1 to TRBJ1-2; D might be TRBD1 (5 bases). Germline V gives CDR1 SGHRS, CDR2 YFSETQ. CDR3 size: 15 residues. The V and J ends lost 2 bases and 1 base respectively, with 12 bases between them. CDR3 region: CASSLGQGGNYGYTF. The CDR3 nucleotides are TGCGCCAGCAGCTTAGGTCAGGGAGGTAACTATGGCTACACCTTC.

The J gene is TRBJ2-1, the V gene TRBV4-2; 11 nucleotides agree with TRBD2. CDR3 length equals 17 residues. The V gene end was trimmed by 1 base and the J gene end by 1 base; junction bases not matched to a gene: 3. Germline CDR1 and CDR2: LGHNA and YNFKEQ. CDR3 in amino acids: CASSQVTSGASYNEQFF. The CDR3 region has the DNA TGTGCCAGCAGCCAAGTGACTAGCGGGGCTTCCTACAATGAGCAGTTCTTC.

About this clone: Other nucleotide sequences in the sample specify the same CDR3. The chain links TRBV28 to TRBJ1-2; 9 nucleotides agree with TRBD1. The germline gives CDR1 MDHEN, CDR2 SYDVKM. V lost 6 bases, J lost 6 bases, and 5 bases stayed unmatched. The CDR3 extends over 13 amino acids. CDR3 coding DNA: TGTGCCAGCAGCCCGGACAGGGGACATGGCTACACCTTC. It translates to CASSPDRGHGYTF.

Turning to this clone: The sample holds other DNA sequences that translate to the same CDR3. V usage is TRBV18 and J usage is TRBJ1-5; a weak D match, TRBD1 (6 bases). The germline gives CDR1 KGHSH, CDR2 LQKENI. The CDR3 loop spans 14 amino acids. Trimming left V 6 bases short and J 5 bases short, with 14 bases between. This CDR3 is CASSPDRIDQPQHF. CDR3 sequence (DNA): TGTGCCAGCTCGCCCGACAGGATCGATCAGCCCCAGCATTTT.

This sequence joins TRBV7-6 and TRBJ1-3; D is possibly TRBD1 (5 bases). Germline CDR1 reads SGHVS; CDR2 reads FNYEAQ. This CDR3 spans 17 amino acids. V gave up 7 bases and J gave up 4 bases, with 23 bases separating them. CDR3 sequence (DNA): TGTGCCAGCACCCAATTCCCGGGGACTGAGTGGGGAAACACCATATATTTT. Translated, it gives CASTQFPGTEWGNTIYF.

This chain connects TRBV7-3 to TRBJ2-1; TRBD2 matches at 8 bases. V shed 5 bases and J 0 bases; nucleotides not matched to a gene: 0. The germline V gene encodes CDR1 SGHTA and CDR2 FQGTGA. The CDR3 is made up of 14 amino acids. CDR3 protein: CASSSGGSYNEQFF. The CDR3 coding sequence is TGTGCCAGCAGCAGCGGGGGCTCCTACAATGAGCAGTTCTTC.

V gene TRBV11-2 combines with J gene TRBJ1-2; the D is unclear. This CDR3 has 10 amino acids. Germline CDR1 reads SGHAT; CDR2 reads FQNNGV. Trimming took 7 bases from V and 8 from J, leaving 8 bases between them. CDR3 region: CASMPGGYTF. In nucleotides, the CDR3 is TGTGCCAGCATGCCCGGGGGCTACACCTTC. The full variable domain, with the rest looked up from reference TRBV11-2 and TRBJ1-2, is EAGVAQSPRYKIIEKRQSVAFWCNPISGHATLYWYQQILGQGPKLLIQFQNNGVVDDSQLPKDRFSAERLKGVDSTLKIQPAKLEDSAVYLCASMPGGYTFGSGTRLTVV.